This T cell receptor beta chain stems from a study of PD-1 blockade in classical Hodgkin lymphoma. No patient escaped relapse after autologous stem cell transplantation, and brentuximab vedotin exposure varied. With 5 bases clipped from V and 4 bases from J, the junction kept 8 bases outside the gene matches. The CDR3 is made up of 15 amino acids. The germline V gene encodes CDR1 SGHVS and CDR2 FNYEAQ. Produced via immunoSEQ multiplex PCR; TCRdb's table is partial and in-frame only. The sample lists 100,000 to 130,000 clones, roughly 87% occurring once. The chain employs TRBV7-6 and TRBJ1-2; 9 nucleotides line up with TRBD1. This material consisted of peripheral blood mononuclear cells (PBMCs), taken before the second cycle of nivolumab. The clonotype originates from a human donor with classical Hodgkin lymphoma. The CDR3 region has the DNA TGTGCCAGCAGCATTGGGACAGGGATAGGCTATGGCTACACCTTC. This translates into CASSIGTGIGYGYTF. Full variable domain (rest looked up from reference TRBV7-6 and TRBJ1-2): GAGVSQSPRYKVTKRGQDVALRCDPISGHVSLYWYRQALGQGPEFLTYFNYEAQQDKSGLPNDRFSAERPEGSISTLTIQRTEQRDSAMYRCASSIGTGIGYGYTFGSGTRLTVV.